This T cell receptor beta chain originates from a study of cytomegalovirus exposure and HLA in healthy donors. Background on the study: Earlier sequencing of 150 million to 200 million T cells yielded roughly 120 million unique TCR beta sequences.

This CDR3 contains 14 residues. V was pared by 2 bases and J by 2 bases, with 9 bases between. Germline values: CDR1 MNHNS, CDR2 SASEGT. On this clone: Its antigen is currently unknown.

In nominal health when sampled, donors likely had unrecorded immune exposures nonetheless. With 60 Vbeta and 13 Jbeta primers, the PCR was carried out. This table comes from immunoSEQ multiplex PCR, and its TCRdb copy is limited to in-frame clones, with some not included. The table records about 170,000 clones, more than 80% of them present only once. Points from the study as a whole: DRB1 had the most TCR associations and HLA-C the fewest, a later analysis found, with rates varying by HLA locus. Overall, some 160 TCR beta chains were annotated as cytomegalovirus-associated.

The chain has TRBV6-1 and TRBJ1-2; tentative D call: TRBD1 (5 bases). The sequence came from a young woman in good health and CMV-seronegative. Sequencing used PBMCs. The CDR3 sequence: CASSETWGNYGYTF. CDR3 nucleotides: TGTGCCAGCAGTGAAACATGGGGCAACTATGGCTACACCTTC.